The T cell receptor beta chain described here comes from a study of T cells after yellow fever vaccination. Overall study: Preparation of fractions with low cell numbers was performed using SMART-Seq v4 Ultra Low Input.

In its sample, this clonotype was seen a few times. Its target is unknown. Universal primer sites and UMIs were introduced during 5'RACE template-switching synthesis of TCR cDNA. One entry per CDR3 protein results from TCRdb running MiXCR on the 5' RACE reads. The sample lists a few hundred thousand distinct CDR3 sequences; 19% were seen once. The CDR3 has 11 amino acids. Trimming shortened V by 6 bases and J by 8 bases, and 10 bases separated the two germline ends. Overall study results and limits: Repertoires sorted by FACS could include abundant clonotypes that are contaminants from the bulk population. Shared CD4/CD8 clonotypes were a small share, likely from convergent recombination.

The clonotype was recovered from a man aged 30 to 39 who received the YFV17D yellow fever vaccine. The rearrangement links TRBV12-3 or TRBV12-4 to TRBJ1-2; tentative D call: TRBD1 (6 bases). The sample was PBMCs, taken 15 days after the yellow fever booster vaccination. The CDR3 region is CASRGGGGYTF. CDR3 nucleotides: TGTGCCAGCAGGGGAGGGGGAGGCTACACCTTC.